This T cell receptor beta chain came from a study of blood T cells in healthy people across ages. Then a second PCR, running roughly 7 to 11 cycles, was carried out with a sample-barcoded 5' primer and a J-beta primer mix. Each cDNA molecule was tagged by a template-switch adaptor that had 12 random nucleotides. TCRdb re-derived calls from the 5' RACE reads in MiXCR, one entry per CDR3 protein. The sample holds roughly 560,000 distinct CDR3 sequences, approximately 25% seen once. Many counts were recorded for this clonotype. CDR1 is MDHEN and CDR2 is SYDVKM in the germline V gene. CDR3 length: 14 residues. A further study also used this sample, focusing on T cells of mothers and their children. That paper notes: A few healthy Caucasian mothers, along with their six children, were the donors.

The sample was blood. The V and J genes are TRBV28 and TRBJ2-5; no clear D. The DNA end is more similar to TRBJ2-7, so the J call may be wrong. The receptor comes from a boy aged 5-17 years in good health. CDR3 amino acids: CASSLPNPTDEQYF. DNA of the CDR3: TGTGCCAGCAGTTTACCGAACCCGACCGACGAGCAGTACTTC.